Below are 17 T cell receptor beta chains sequenced from a single sample in a study of cytomegalovirus exposure and HLA in healthy donors. Clones were sequenced by immunoSEQ multiplex PCR, and TCRdb holds only the in-frame ones, with some missing. The sample carries about 160,000 clones, roughly 90% recorded once. Sequencing was carried out using PBMCs. These receptors were taken from a woman aged 18-35 years in good health and CMV-seronegative.

The chain joins TRBV7-2 to TRBJ2-2; 9 bases agree with TRBD2. This CDR3 region has 16 residues. The V gene end was trimmed by 5 bases and the J gene end by 7 bases; junction bases not matched to a gene: 11. The germline gives CDR1 SGHTA, CDR2 FQGNSA. CDR3 DNA sequence: TGTGCCAGCAGCCCCCTGGCGGGAGGGCGGAGCGGGGAGCTGTTTTTT. Protein: CASSPLAGGRSGELFF.

The chain carries TRBV6-5 and TRBJ1-2, with 9 positions matching TRBD1. Germline V gene lookup returns CDR1 MNHEY and CDR2 SVGAGI. Unmatched junction bases numbered 8, after V lost 6 bases and J lost 6 bases. The CDR3 has 14 amino acids. Here the CDR3 reads CASRPTGGVDGYTF. CDR3 nucleotide sequence: TGTGCCAGCAGGCCTACAGGGGGCGTAGATGGCTACACCTTC.

The rearrangement links TRBV2 to TRBJ1-2; TRBD1 matches at 8 bases. The CDR3 length is 14 residues. Germline CDR1 reads SNHLY; CDR2 reads FYNNEI. J gave up 8 bases and V 6 bases, and 11 bases lay outside the gene matches. In nucleotides, the CDR3 is TGTGCCAGCAGCGAGGGCCAGGGGGCGCAGGGCTACACCTTC. Translated, it gives CASSEGQGAQGYTF.

The gene calls are TRBV19 and TRBJ1-5; tentatively, D is TRBD1 (6 bases). The V end lost 9 bases, the J end lost 1 base, and 22 bases lay between the germline ends. Germline assignment: CDR1 LNHDA and CDR2 SQIVND (reference sequence). The CDR3 is made up of 17 amino acids. Here the CDR3 DNA reads TGTGCCAGCACCGTAGGGACACCCCGAGCGAGCAATCAGCCCCAGCATTTT. Its translation: CASTVGTPRASNQPQHF. Based on the CDR3 plus reference TRBV19 and TRBJ1-5, the full variable domain is DGGITQSPKYLFRKEGQNVTLSCEQNLNHDAMYWYRQDPGQGLRLIYYSQIVNDFQKGDIAEGYSVSREKKESFPLTVTSAQKNPTAFYLCASTVGTPRASNQPQHFGDGTRLSIL.

V usage is TRBV4-1 and J usage is TRBJ1-1; D ambiguous. The V and J ends lost 2 bases and 4 bases respectively, with 5 bases between them. The germline V gene encodes CDR1 MGHRA and CDR2 YSYEKL. The CDR3 has 12 amino acids. The CDR3 loop is CASSQTSTEAFF. The CDR3 nucleotides are TGCGCCAGCAGCCAAACGAGCACTGAAGCTTTCTTT.

V and J are TRBV29-1 and TRBJ1-1; TRBD1 aligns across 7 bases. Germline CDR1 SQVTM, CDR2 ANQGSEA. V trimming: 4 bases; J trimming: 0 bases; junction bases outside the gene matches: 8. CDR3 length equals 15 residues. The CDR3 sequence is CSVVPRGLMNTEAFF. CDR3 sequence (DNA): TGCAGCGTTGTTCCTAGGGGGCTCATGAACACTGAAGCTTTCTTT. Combining the CDR3 with reference TRBV29-1 and TRBJ1-1 gives the whole variable domain SAVISQKPSRDICQRGTSLTIQCQVDSQVTMMFWYRQQPGQSLTLIATANQGSEATYESGFVIDKFPISRPNLTFSTLTVSNMSPEDSSIYLCSVVPRGLMNTEAFFGQGTRLTVV.

The chain combines TRBV10-3 with TRBJ1-2; 8 nucleotides agree with TRBD1. Germline V CDR1 and CDR2: ENHRY, SYGVKD. The J segment lost 0 bases and the V segment lost 6 bases, leaving 9 bases of the junction unmatched. The CDR3 totals 16 residues. The CDR3 nucleotides are TGTGCCATCAGGCCAGGACAGGGATACGCTAACTATGGCTACACCTTC. Protein sequence: CAIRPGQGYANYGYTF.

J is TRBJ1-2 and V is TRBV27, with 8 positions matching TRBD1. CDR3 length: 15 amino acids. Germline-derived CDR1 and CDR2 are MNHEY and SMNVEV (reference sequence). V lost 6 bases and J lost 8; bases outside the gene matches: 14. CDR3 amino acids: CASSPRDRPTGGYTF. CDR3 DNA: TGTGCCAGCAGCCCCAGGGACAGGCCTACGGGAGGCTACACCTTC.

This clone was detected only a few times. The chain recombines TRBV6-4 with TRBJ2-3, with 10 bases fitting TRBD2. Per germline, CDR1 MRHNA and CDR2 SNTAGT. CDR3 length equals 16 residues. Trimming took 0 bases from V and 0 from J; bases not matched to a gene: 0. The CDR3 DNA sequence: TGTGCCAGCAGTGACTCGACTAGCGGGAGCACAGATACGCAGTATTTT. Translating it yields CASSDSTSGSTDTQYF.

The J gene is TRBJ1-1, the V gene TRBV9; a weak D match, TRBD1 (5 bases). The germline V gene has CDR1 SGDLS and CDR2 YYNGEE. Trimming left V 0 bases short and J 7 bases short, with 10 bases between. The CDR3 has 13 amino acids. CDR3 sequence (DNA): TGTGCCAGCAGCGTAGCTGGAAGGGGTGAAGCTTTCTTT. This translates into CASSVAGRGEAFF.

V is TRBV5-4 and J is TRBJ2-3; the D gene is possibly TRBD2 (5 bases). The CDR3 is 13 residues long. Germline lookup yields CDR1 SGHNT and CDR2 YYREEE (reference sequence). The V gene lost 3 bases and the J gene lost 3 bases, with 8 bases spanning the gap. CDR3 sequence reads: CASSSRETDTQYF. CDR3 DNA: TGTGCCAGCAGCTCGAGGGAAACAGATACGCAGTATTTT.

The rearrangement uses TRBV5-1 and TRBJ1-1, with 8 bases fitting TRBD1. Germline loops: CDR1 SGHRS, CDR2 YFSETQ. The CDR3 loop spans 15 amino acids. V dropped 0 bases and J dropped 3; count of bases not matched to a gene: 4. CDR3 bases: TGCGCCAGCAGCTTGGGGACAGGGTGGGACACTGAAGCTTTCTTT. This gives the protein CASSLGTGWDTEAFF.

The chain links TRBV6-6 to TRBJ2-7; D may be TRBD2 (5 bases). This CDR3 comprises 14 residues. Germline assignment: CDR1 MNHNY and CDR2 SVGAGI (reference sequence). Trimming shortened V by 2 bases and J by 6 bases, and 14 bases separated the two germline ends. The CDR3, as DNA: TGTGCCAGCAGTTACCAGGACGACGGAGGCGAGCAGTACTTC. Its protein is CASSYQDDGGEQYF.

V is TRBV29-1 and J is TRBJ2-6, with D hard to call. The germline CDR1 and CDR2 sequences are SQVTM and ANQGSEA. The V end was cut by 7 bases, the J end by 1 base, with 8 bases between. This CDR3 region has 13 residues. The chain's CDR3 is CSAPLSGANVLTF. The CDR3 coding sequence is TGCAGCGCTCCCCTTTCTGGGGCCAACGTCCTGACTTTC.

V is TRBV6-5 and J is TRBJ1-2; 10 bases align to TRBD1. The CDR3 is 13 residues long. The V gene end was trimmed by 2 bases and the J gene end by 8 bases; junction bases not matched to a gene: 2. Germline V gene lookup returns CDR1 MNHEY and CDR2 SVGAGI. CDR3 protein: CASSYDRGQGYTF. In DNA, the CDR3 is TGTGCCAGCAGTTACGACAGGGGGCAAGGCTACACCTTC.

This clone was seen at least ten times. The rearrangement joins TRBV5-1 to TRBJ2-5; D is unresolved. Germline CDR1 SGHRS, CDR2 YFSETQ. This CDR3 is built from 11 residues. V lost 0 bases and J lost 5, with 2 bases in between. The CDR3 here is CASSLAETQYF. The CDR3 region has the DNA TGCGCCAGCAGCTTGGCGGAGACCCAGTACTTC.

The chain combines TRBV7-8 with TRBJ1-2; tentatively, D is TRBD1 (5 bases). The CDR3 contains 17 residues. Deletions cut 0 bases from V and 8 bases from J, with 22 bases between. The germline CDR1 and CDR2 sequences are SGHVS and FQNEAQ. The CDR3 protein is CASSLALPGVTLRGYTF. DNA of the CDR3: TGTGCCAGCAGCTTAGCGCTCCCGGGGGTTACGTTAAGGGGCTACACCTTC.